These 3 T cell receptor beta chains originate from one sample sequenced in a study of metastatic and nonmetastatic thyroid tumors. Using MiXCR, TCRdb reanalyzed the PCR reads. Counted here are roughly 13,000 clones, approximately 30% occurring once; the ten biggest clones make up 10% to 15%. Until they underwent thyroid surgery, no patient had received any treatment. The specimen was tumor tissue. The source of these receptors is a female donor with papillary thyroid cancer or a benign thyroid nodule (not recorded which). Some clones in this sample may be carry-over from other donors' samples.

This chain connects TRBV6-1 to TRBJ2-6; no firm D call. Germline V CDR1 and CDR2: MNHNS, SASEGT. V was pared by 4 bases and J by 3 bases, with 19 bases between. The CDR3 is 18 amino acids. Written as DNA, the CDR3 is TGTGCCAGCAGTGGCGTCTGTTCCCGTTCGAGTGGGGCCAACGTCCTGACTTTC. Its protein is CASSGVCSRSSGANVLTF.

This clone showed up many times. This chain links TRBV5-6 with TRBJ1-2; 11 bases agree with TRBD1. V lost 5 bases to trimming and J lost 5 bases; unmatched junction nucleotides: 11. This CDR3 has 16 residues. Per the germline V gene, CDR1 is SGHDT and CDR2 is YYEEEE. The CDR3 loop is CASSPGTGGSVYGYTF. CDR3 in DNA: TGTGCCAGCAGTCCCGGGACAGGGGGATCGGTATATGGCTACACCTTC.

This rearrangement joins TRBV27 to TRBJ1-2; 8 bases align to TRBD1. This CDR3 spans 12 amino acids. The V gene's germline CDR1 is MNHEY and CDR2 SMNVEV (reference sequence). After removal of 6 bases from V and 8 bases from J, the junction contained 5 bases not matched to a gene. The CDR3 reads CASRGQGRGYTF. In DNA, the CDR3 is TGTGCCAGCAGAGGACAGGGAAGGGGCTACACCTTC.